This T cell receptor beta chain was retrieved from a study of CXCR4 blockade with PD-1 therapy in pancreatic cancer (dated by TCRdb to between 2018 and 2021). For the wider study: The study analyzed resected pancreatic ductal adenocarcinoma using multiplex immunohistochemistry and TCRbeta immunosequencing, along with ex vivo slice culture to test PD-1 and CXCR4 blockade. To look at intratumoral heterogeneity, the researchers TCR-sequenced two geographically distinct regions from each of 5 or 6 tumors. What the research found in general, with its limitations: Because only TCRbeta chains were sequenced, true antigen-specificity overlap among the convergent dominant clones remained unconfirmed, awaiting paired alpha-beta single-cell sequencing. Tumors had clonal expansion, with a mean productive clonality of around 0.15 compared with 0.05 in healthy blood, yet clonality showed no correlation with survival. A strong correlation was found between the frequency of an amino acid clone and the number of distinct nucleotide rearrangements encoding that clone, which suggests convergent selection driven by common tumor antigens.

CDR1 and CDR2 were assigned from the germline V gene as MNHGY and SAAAGT. There are 18 amino acids in the CDR3, from cysteine to phenylalanine inclusive. The CDR3 DNA has 54 bases and is translated from base 1. V is trimmed back by 7 bases and J by 0 bases, and the junction contains 17 bases that no gene match accounts for. The archived tumor blocks were obtained from patients to whom no neoadjuvant therapy had been administered before resection. The preserved-tissue arm of the study used 30 to 35 surgical resection samples from 20 to 25 previously untreated pancreatic ductal adenocarcinoma patients. For the resection arm, ten 5-micron curls of FFPE tumor adjacent to the multiplex immunohistochemistry slide were used for DNA extraction. TCRbeta CDR3 regions were immunosequenced from extracted DNA using the immunoSEQ Assay at Adaptive Biotechnologies. Turning to the authors' computational methods: To measure the absolute abundance of each unique TCRbeta CDR3, the sequences were collapsed and filtered. Clonality was calculated as 1 minus Pielou's evenness, using only productive in-frame rearrangements. For regional overlap, the top 100 nucleotide rearrangements were followed across paired samples, and the Morisita index was used to compare paired samples against unrelated samples. The immunoSEQ Rearrangement Details tool was used to assess convergence of nucleotide rearrangements onto identical amino acid sequences. TCRdb re-hosts the immuneACCESS table, in-frame sequences only. Its copies lack some clones; in the studies checked, an unresolved V gene accounts for under half of them, and the cause for the rest is not known. That table supplies the V and J calls and clone size; D and trimming were determined from the DNA. Within this sample are some 1,800 clones, with over 40% of them counted one time only. The ten largest clones add up to roughly 15% of the sample.

A note on this clone: The antigen it binds to is not known. No base-level quality is on record; no much larger clone is a single base apart.

The sequenced sample consisted of tumor tissue. The chain joins TRBV6-8 to TRBJ2-5; TRBD2 matches 7 bases in the middle. The clonotype was recovered from a human donor with pancreatic ductal adenocarcinoma. The CDR3 amino acid sequence is: CASKERETMGSHQETQYF. The nucleotides read TGTGCCAGCAAGGAGCGGGAAACGATGGGCAGCCACCAAGAGACCCAGTACTTC.